This T cell receptor (beta chain) was recovered during a study of CD8+CD57+ T cells in acquired aplastic anemia. Overall study: Healthy donor sequencing depth: 10 million to 10.8 million CD4+, approximately 12 million CD8+ reads.

Researchers used genomic DNA as the template to profile TCR beta VDJ and CDR3. TCRdb reprocessed the reads with MiXCR, giving one entry per CDR3 protein. The sample lists around 180,000 distinct CDR3 sequences, about 60% seen once, with 45% to 55% in the top ten. Whole-study findings and limits: Overlapping CD8+ CDR3 repertoires of patients and controls contained some 30 shared sequences. Patients and healthy controls showed no significant CD8+ Simpson's diversity difference.

This clonotype was observed many times. Its antigen is unknown. CDR3 size: 16 residues. V lost 1 base to trimming and J lost 4 bases; unmatched junction nucleotides: 6. The germline gives CDR1 SEHNR, CDR2 FQNEAQ (reference sequence). This receptor was obtained from a human donor in good health. The specimen was sorted CD4+, CD8+, or CD8+CD57+ T cells (not recorded which) from PBMCs. This chain joins TRBV7-9 and TRBJ2-3; TRBD1 agrees at 9 bases. The DNA of the CDR3 is TGTGCCAGCAGCTTAGAGACAGGGGGGACCCCAGATACGCAGTATTTT. It translates to CASSLETGGTPDTQYF.